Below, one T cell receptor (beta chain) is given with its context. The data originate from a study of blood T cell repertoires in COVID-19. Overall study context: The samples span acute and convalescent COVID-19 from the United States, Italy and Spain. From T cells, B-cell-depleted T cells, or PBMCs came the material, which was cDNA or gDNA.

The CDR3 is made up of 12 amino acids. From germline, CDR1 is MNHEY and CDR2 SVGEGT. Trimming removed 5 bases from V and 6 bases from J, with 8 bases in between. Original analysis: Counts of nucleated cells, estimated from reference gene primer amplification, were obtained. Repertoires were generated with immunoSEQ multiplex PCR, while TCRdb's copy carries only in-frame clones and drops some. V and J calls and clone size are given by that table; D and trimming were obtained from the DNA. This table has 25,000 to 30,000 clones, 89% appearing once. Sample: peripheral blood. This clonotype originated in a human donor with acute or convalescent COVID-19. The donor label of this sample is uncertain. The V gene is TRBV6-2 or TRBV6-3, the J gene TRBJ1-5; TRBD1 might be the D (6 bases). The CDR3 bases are TGTGCCAGCAGTGGACAGCTTCAGCCCCAGCATTTT. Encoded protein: CASSGQLQPQHF.